This is a list of T cell receptor beta chains from one sample in a study of cytomegalovirus exposure and HLA in healthy donors. TCRdb's copy holds only in-frame clones and misses some; the assay was immunoSEQ multiplex PCR. The sample has 70,000 to 85,000 clones; the top ten hold 6.5% to 9%. Sequencing was carried out using PBMCs. Source of these receptors: a female donor in good health and CMV-seropositive. CDR3s include the opening cysteine and the closing phenylalanine or tryptophan. The D gene is left open where the match is weak.

j_call: TRBJ1-5; v_call: TRBV19; d_call: TRBD1; cdr3_aa: CASSTGTGSLPQHF; cdr3_nt: TGTGCCAGTAGCACTGGGACAGGTTCCTTGCCCCAGCATTTT
j_call: TRBJ1-2; v_call: TRBV29-1; d_call: -; cdr3_aa: CSAAGSGHYGYTF; cdr3_nt: TGCAGCGCCGCAGGGTCAGGGCACTATGGCTACACCTTC
j_call: TRBJ1-2; v_call: TRBV6-1; d_call: -; cdr3_aa: CASTHSSHGYTF; cdr3_nt: TGTGCCAGCACCCATAGTTCCCATGGCTACACCTTC
j_call: TRBJ2-7; v_call: TRBV9; d_call: -; cdr3_aa: CASSVAGQGIWEQYF; cdr3_nt: TGTGCCAGCAGCGTAGCTGGTCAGGGGATATGGGAGCAGTACTTC
j_call: TRBJ2-1; v_call: TRBV7-8; d_call: -; cdr3_aa: CASSLRVMGDEQFF; cdr3_nt: TGTGCCAGCAGCTTACGGGTCATGGGTGATGAGCAGTTCTTC
j_call: TRBJ1-3; v_call: TRBV28; d_call: -; cdr3_aa: CASSLFSNFPIPGNTIYF; cdr3_nt: TGTGCCAGCAGTTTGTTCTCCAACTTTCCGATTCCTGGAAACACCATATATTTT
j_call: TRBJ1-2; v_call: TRBV27; d_call: -; cdr3_aa: CASRPQGYYGYTF; cdr3_nt: TGTGCCAGCCGCCCCCAGGGTTACTATGGCTACACCTTC
j_call: TRBJ1-5; v_call: TRBV18; d_call: TRBD1; cdr3_aa: CASSERQGNQPQHF; cdr3_nt: TGTGCCAGCTCGGAAAGACAGGGGAATCAGCCCCAGCATTTT
j_call: TRBJ1-1; v_call: TRBV30; d_call: -; cdr3_aa: CARRGITPNTEAFF; cdr3_nt: TGTGCCCGCCGAGGGATTACCCCGAACACTGAAGCTTTCTTT
j_call: TRBJ2-5; v_call: TRBV30; d_call: -; cdr3_aa: CAWSGAGSQETQYF; cdr3_nt: TGTGCCTGGAGTGGCGCAGGCTCACAAGAGACCCAGTACTTC
j_call: TRBJ1-5; v_call: TRBV18; d_call: TRBD1; cdr3_aa: CASSSTGGWIENQPQHF; cdr3_nt: TGTGCCAGCTCGTCCACAGGGGGATGGATTGAGAATCAGCCCCAGCATTTT
j_call: TRBJ2-1; v_call: TRBV18; d_call: -; cdr3_aa: CASCTGLSSYNEQFF; cdr3_nt: TGTGCCAGCTGCACAGGTCTAAGCTCCTACAATGAGCAGTTCTTC
j_call: TRBJ2-7; v_call: TRBV7-6; d_call: -; cdr3_aa: CASSLGSGSGGEQYF; cdr3_nt: TGTGCCAGCAGCTTAGGGTCGGGGAGTGGAGGCGAGCAGTACTTC
j_call: TRBJ2-5; v_call: TRBV9; d_call: -; cdr3_aa: CASSSGTSGETQYF; cdr3_nt: TGTGCCAGCAGCTCCGGGACTTCCGGGGAGACCCAGTACTTC
j_call: TRBJ2-2; v_call: TRBV28; d_call: TRBD1; cdr3_aa: CASSLQGAGELFF; cdr3_nt: TGTGCCAGCAGTTTACAGGGGGCCGGGGAGCTGTTTTTT
j_call: TRBJ1-2; v_call: TRBV2; d_call: -; cdr3_aa: CASTRGGYGYTF; cdr3_nt: TGTGCCAGCACCCGAGGGGGATATGGCTACACCTTC
j_call: TRBJ1-1; v_call: TRBV5-1; d_call: -; cdr3_aa: CASSRENQNTEAFF; cdr3_nt: TGCGCCAGCAGTCGGGAAAACCAGAACACTGAAGCTTTCTTT